The 25 T cell receptor beta chains given below trace back to one sample, sequenced in a study of blood T cells in healthy people across ages. PCR was performed a second time for about 7 to 11 cycles using a sample-barcoded 5' primer and a J-beta primer mix. TCRdb re-called the 5' RACE reads with MiXCR, one entry per CDR3 protein. The data hold 1,800,000 or so distinct CDR3 sequences, with around 42% observed a single time. Sequenced input: blood. These receptors were obtained from a human donor in good health.

The CDR3, as DNA: TGCAGTGCTAGACCCAGACACCTCTCCTATGGCTACACCTTC. It specifies CSARPRHLSYGYTF. The chain is built from TRBV20-1 and TRBJ1-2; no reliable D call. The CDR3 loop spans 14 amino acids. Germline-derived CDR1 and CDR2 are DFQATT and SNEGSKA (reference sequence). Trimming took off 2 bases at V and 4 bases at J, with 14 bases between the two ends.

This clonotype was seen only a few times. The chain carries TRBV11-2 and TRBJ2-3, with 8 bases identical to TRBD2. Germline V lookup: CDR1 SGHAT, CDR2 FQNNGV. CDR3 length equals 13 residues. V lost 1 base and J lost 7; bases outside the gene matches: 1. The CDR3 sequence is CASSLAGGNTQYF. CDR3 in DNA: TGTGCCAGCAGCTTAGCGGGGGGGAATACGCAGTATTTT.

On this clonotype itself: A clone one base away is much larger, so this may be a read error. The CDR3 nucleotides are TGCGCCGGCAGCTCCGGGACAGCCGAAAACATTCAGTACTTC. As protein: CAGSSGTAENIQYF. The chain recombines TRBV5-1 with TRBJ2-4, with TRBD1 matching over 7 bases. CDR3 length equals 14 residues. Germline-derived CDR1 and CDR2 are SGHRS and YFSETQ.

The V gene is TRBV5-1, the J gene TRBJ1-6; D is unclear. V gave up 4 bases and J gave up 5 bases, with 10 bases separating them. Germline V CDR1 and CDR2: SGHRS, YFSETQ. The CDR3 has 14 amino acids. CDR3: CASSPRSDNSPLHF. Here the CDR3 DNA reads TGCGCCAGCAGCCCCCGATCTGATAATTCACCCCTCCACTTT.

The chain couples TRBV12-3 or TRBV12-4 to TRBJ1-2; the D gene is possibly TRBD1 (5 bases). Trimming pared 8 bases from V and 4 bases from J, leaving 17 bases between. The CDR3 consists of 14 residues. The CDR3 reads CASSGQGQGYGYTF. CDR3 coding DNA: TGTGCCAGCTCCGGGCAGGGCCAGGGCTATGGCTACACCTTC.

The J gene is TRBJ2-3, the V gene TRBV28; D ambiguous. V was cut by 6 bases and J by 6 bases, with 13 bases left in between. This CDR3 spans 13 amino acids. Germline loops: CDR1 MDHEN, CDR2 SYDVKM. The CDR3 DNA is TGTGCCAGCAGCCCCCAAGACGTGGATACGCAGTATTTT. Translation: CASSPQDVDTQYF. Complete variable domain (other parts from reference TRBV28 and TRBJ2-3): DVKVTQSSRYLVKRTGEKVFLECVQDMDHENMFWYRQDPGLGLRLIYFSYDVKMKEKGDIPEGYSVSREKKERFSLILESASTNQTSMYLCASSPQDVDTQYFGPGTRLTVL.

The chain combines TRBV20-1 with TRBJ2-7; TRBD2 matches 11 bases. Germline-derived CDR1 and CDR2 are DFQATT and SNEGSKA (reference sequence). The CDR3 is made up of 15 amino acids. Trimming at V came to 6 bases and at J to 1 base, leaving 8 bases not matched to a gene. The CDR3 region has the DNA TGCAGTGCACAGAGTAGACTAGCGGGGTCCTACGAGCAGTACTTC. Translation gives CSAQSRLAGSYEQYF.

V is TRBV20-1 and J is TRBJ2-2; 7 positions agree with TRBD2. Germline CDR1 DFQATT, CDR2 SNEGSKA (reference sequence). The V gene end was trimmed by 0 bases and the J gene end by 3 bases; junction bases not matched to a gene: 7. The CDR3 sequence is 16 residues long. CDR3 amino acids: CSARDGPSGDTGELFF. For the CDR3, the DNA is TGCAGTGCTAGAGATGGTCCTAGCGGAGACACCGGGGAGCTGTTTTTT.

The chain is built from TRBV12-3 or TRBV12-4 and TRBJ2-5; 9 bases fit TRBD1. Unmatched junction bases numbered 10, after V lost 5 bases and J lost 3 bases. The length of the CDR3 is 16 residues. DNA for the CDR3: TGTGCCAGCAGTCCTCCGGGACAGGGACGTAAAGAGACCCAGTACTTC. Protein sequence: CASSPPGQGRKETQYF.

This clonotype was counted only a few times. The chain combines TRBV7-2 with TRBJ2-3; 8 positions agree with TRBD2. This CDR3 contains 15 residues. CDR1 SGHTA and CDR2 FQGNSA come from the germline V gene. Losses at the gene ends were 4 bases for V and 1 base for J; bases not matched to a gene: 4. Here the CDR3 DNA reads TGTGCCAGCAGCTCTCGAGCGGGGGGCACAGATACGCAGTATTTT. This encodes CASSSRAGGTDTQYF.

This clonotype has more than one count but fewer than ten. The chain employs TRBV12-3 or TRBV12-4 and TRBJ2-4; 8 bases map to TRBD2. CDR3 length: 12 residues. With 6 bases clipped from V and 9 bases from J, the junction kept 4 bases outside the gene matches. CDR3 in amino acids: CASRGTSSIQYF. CDR3 DNA sequence: TGTGCCAGCAGGGGGACTAGTTCCATTCAGTACTTC.

V gene TRBV18 combines with J gene TRBJ2-7; no definite D call. CDR1 is KGHSH and CDR2 is LQKENI in the germline V gene. The length of the CDR3 is 16 residues. Trimming pared 5 bases from V and 0 bases from J, leaving 17 bases between. The CDR3 DNA sequence: TGTGCCAGCTCAAGACAACCGCGTATGAGCTCCTACGAGCAGTACTTC. Protein: CASSRQPRMSSYEQYF.

The chain recombines TRBV15 with TRBJ2-7; D is undetermined. V lost 1 base to trimming and J lost 3 bases, with 10 bases between them. This CDR3 region has 14 residues. CDR1 is LNHNV, CDR2 YYDKDF, per germline (reference sequence). The CDR3 reads CATSRAGRDYEQYF. In DNA form, the CDR3 reads TGTGCCACCAGCAGAGCAGGACGAGACTACGAGCAGTACTTC. The variable domain in full, with the rest retrieved from reference TRBV15 and TRBJ2-7, is DAMVIQNPRYQVTQFGKPVTLSCSQTLNHNVMYWYQQKSSQAPKLLFHYYDKDFNNEADTPDNFQSRRPNTSFCFLDIRSPGLGDTAMYLCATSRAGRDYEQYFGPGTRLTVT.

This clonotype has just one count. The V call is TRBV5-5, the J call TRBJ2-4; D is perhaps TRBD2 (5 bases). From germline, CDR1 is SGHKS and CDR2 YYEKEE (reference sequence). V was cut by 0 bases and J by 13 bases, with 20 bases left in between. CDR3 size: 15 residues. The CDR3 is CASSLASIFYNGQYF. CDR3 DNA: TGTGCCAGCAGCTTGGCTAGCATCTTCTACAATGGGCAGTACTTC.

V usage is TRBV6-2 or TRBV6-3 and J usage is TRBJ2-3, with 15 positions matching TRBD2. The CDR3 consists of 16 residues. Germline CDR1 and CDR2: MNHEY and SVGEGT. Trimming cost V 8 bases and J 7 bases; bases outside gene matches: 10. The CDR3 is CASGRDGTSGGNTQYF. In nucleotides, the CDR3 is TGTGCCAGCGGACGTGACGGGACTAGCGGGGGGAATACGCAGTATTTT.

This clonotype was seen a few times. J is TRBJ2-5 and V is TRBV15; possibly TRBD1 for D (5 bases). Trimming pared 1 base from V and 5 bases from J, leaving 20 bases between. CDR1 and CDR2 from the germline V gene are LNHNV and YYDKDF (reference sequence). The CDR3 spans 17 residues. CDR3 DNA: TGTGCCACCAGCAGAGTGGACGTTGTGGCAGGGCGGGAGACCCAGTACTTC. It codes for CATSRVDVVAGRETQYF.

This chain uses TRBV7-2 with TRBJ2-1; TRBD2 matches at 11 bases. Trimming cost V 5 bases and J 2 bases; bases outside gene matches: 11. The CDR3 consists of 18 residues. The germline V gene has CDR1 SGHTA and CDR2 FQGNSA. The CDR3 loop is CASSLTSGGSLPYNEQFF. CDR3 nucleotide sequence: TGTGCCAGCAGCCTTACTAGCGGGGGCTCTCTCCCCTACAATGAGCAGTTCTTC. Based on the CDR3 plus reference TRBV7-2 and TRBJ2-1, the full variable domain is GAGVSQSPSNKVTEKGKDVELRCDPISGHTALYWYRQSLGQGLEFLIYFQGNSAPDKSGLPSDRFSAERTGGSVSTLTIQRTQQEDSAVYLCASSLTSGGSLPYNEQFFGPGTRLTVL.

This clonotype was seen only a few times. A read error may be the cause here, since a much bigger clone is one base away. Here the CDR3 reads CASSDSPGQGQNEQYF. The CDR3 region has the DNA TGTGCCAGCAGTGACTCACCGGGACAGGGTCAGAATGAGCAGTACTTC. The chain employs TRBV6-4 and TRBJ2-7; 9 nucleotides align to TRBD1. J was trimmed by 7 bases and V by 0 bases; bases with no gene match: 10. The CDR3 is 16 amino acids. The germline V gene encodes CDR1 MRHNA and CDR2 SNTAGT.

This clonotype has more than one count but fewer than ten. The V gene is TRBV20-1, the J gene TRBJ1-4, with D possibly TRBD1 on 5 matching bases. CDR1 is DFQATT, CDR2 SNEGSKA, per germline (reference sequence). The CDR3 spans 12 residues. The DNA of the CDR3 is TGCAGCGGCGACAGATCGGGGGAAAAACTGTTTTTT. It translates to CSGDRSGEKLFF.

The chain couples TRBV29-1 to TRBJ1-2; D is undetermined. There are 12 residues in the CDR3. The V and J ends lost 7 bases and 5 bases respectively, with 14 bases between them. Germline loops: CDR1 SQVTM, CDR2 ANQGSEA. The CDR3 DNA sequence: TGCAGCGCTAGCTACATGGGATATGGCTACACCTTC. Translating gives CSASYMGYGYTF.

The CDR3 reads CASSWGLAGEDEQYF. CDR3 bases: TGTGCCAGCAGTTGGGGACTAGCGGGGGAAGATGAGCAGTACTTC. This chain uses TRBV12-3 or TRBV12-4 with TRBJ2-7; TRBD2 matches at 14 bases. The CDR3 is 15 residues long. V trimming: 4 bases; J trimming: 7 bases; junction bases outside the gene matches: 6.

The genes are TRBV28 and TRBJ1-1; the D gene is possibly TRBD1 (6 bases). The length of the CDR3 is 13 residues. The germline gives CDR1 MDHEN, CDR2 SYDVKM. Trimming cost V 7 bases and J 2 bases, with 11 bases left between them. The CDR3 is CASKRGVNTEAFF. The CDR3 DNA is TGTGCCAGCAAGAGGGGGGTAAACACTGAAGCTTTCTTT.

This clonotype has more than one count but fewer than ten. The rearrangement uses TRBV15 and TRBJ1-2; D gene uncertain. Germline CDR1 LNHNV, CDR2 YYDKDF (reference sequence). Between the trimmed V and J ends, which lost 0 bases and 9 bases, there was a span of 8 bases. CDR3 length: 12 residues. The CDR3 reads CATSRDLWSYTF. The CDR3 coding sequence is TGTGCCACCAGCAGAGATCTCTGGAGCTACACCTTC.

The V call is TRBV6-1, the J call TRBJ1-2; a weak D match, TRBD1 (5 bases). CDR3 length: 14 amino acids. Germline V gene data show CDR1 as MNHNS and CDR2 as SASEGT. V shed 7 bases and J shed 2 bases, with 14 bases lying between them. The CDR3 sequence: CASIFTGYNYGYTF. The DNA for the CDR3 is TGTGCCAGCATATTCACAGGCTACAACTATGGCTACACCTTC.

This clonotype was seen only once. The V gene is TRBV29-1, the J gene TRBJ1-2, with D uncertain. CDR3 length: 14 amino acids. Trimming took 5 bases from V and 9 from J, leaving 22 bases between them. CDR1 is SQVTM, CDR2 ANQGSEA, per germline. This CDR3 is CSVHVPTEEYSYTF. CDR3 nucleotide sequence: TGCAGCGTTCACGTCCCGACGGAGGAGTATAGCTACACCTTC.